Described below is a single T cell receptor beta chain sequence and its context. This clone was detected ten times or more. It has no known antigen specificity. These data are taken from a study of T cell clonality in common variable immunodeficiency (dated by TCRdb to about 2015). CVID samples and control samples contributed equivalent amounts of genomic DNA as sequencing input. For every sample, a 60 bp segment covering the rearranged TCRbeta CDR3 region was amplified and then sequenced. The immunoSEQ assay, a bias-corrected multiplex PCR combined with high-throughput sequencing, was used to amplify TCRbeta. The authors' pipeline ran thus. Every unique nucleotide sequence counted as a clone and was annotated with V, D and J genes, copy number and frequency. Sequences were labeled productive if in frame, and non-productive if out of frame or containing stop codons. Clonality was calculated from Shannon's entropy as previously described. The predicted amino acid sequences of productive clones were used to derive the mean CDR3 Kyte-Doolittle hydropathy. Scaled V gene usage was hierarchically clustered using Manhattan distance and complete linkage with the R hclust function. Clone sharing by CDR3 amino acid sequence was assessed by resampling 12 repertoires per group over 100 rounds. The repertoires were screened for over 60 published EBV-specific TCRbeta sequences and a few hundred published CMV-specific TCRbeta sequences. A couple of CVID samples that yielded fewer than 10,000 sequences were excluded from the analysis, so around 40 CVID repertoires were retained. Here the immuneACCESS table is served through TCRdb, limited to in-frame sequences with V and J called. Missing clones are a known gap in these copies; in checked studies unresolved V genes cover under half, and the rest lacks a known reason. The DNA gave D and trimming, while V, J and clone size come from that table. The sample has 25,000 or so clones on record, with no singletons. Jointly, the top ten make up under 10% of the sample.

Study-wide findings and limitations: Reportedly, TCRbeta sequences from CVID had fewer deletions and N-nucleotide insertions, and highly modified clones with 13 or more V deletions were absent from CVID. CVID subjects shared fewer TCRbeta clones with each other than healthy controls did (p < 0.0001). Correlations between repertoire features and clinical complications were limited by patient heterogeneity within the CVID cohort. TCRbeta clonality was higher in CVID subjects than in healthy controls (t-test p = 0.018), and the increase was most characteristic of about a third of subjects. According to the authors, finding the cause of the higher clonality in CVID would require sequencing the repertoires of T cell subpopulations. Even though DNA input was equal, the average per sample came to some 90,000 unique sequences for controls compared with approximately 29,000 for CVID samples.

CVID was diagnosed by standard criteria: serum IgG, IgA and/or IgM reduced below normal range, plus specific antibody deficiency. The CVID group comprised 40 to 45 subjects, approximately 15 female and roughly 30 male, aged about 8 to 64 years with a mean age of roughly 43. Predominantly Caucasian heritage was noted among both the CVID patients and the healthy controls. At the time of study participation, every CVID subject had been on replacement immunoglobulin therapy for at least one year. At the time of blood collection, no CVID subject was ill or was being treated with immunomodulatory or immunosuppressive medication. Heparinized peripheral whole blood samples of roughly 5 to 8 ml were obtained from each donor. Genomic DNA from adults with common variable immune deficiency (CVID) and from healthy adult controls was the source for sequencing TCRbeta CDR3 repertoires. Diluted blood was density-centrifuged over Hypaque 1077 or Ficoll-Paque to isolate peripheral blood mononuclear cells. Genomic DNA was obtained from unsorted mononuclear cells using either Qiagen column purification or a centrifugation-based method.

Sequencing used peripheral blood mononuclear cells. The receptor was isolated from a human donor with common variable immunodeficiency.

CDR3 DNA, as far as it was read: TGTGCCAGCAGTGGGGACAGGCACTACGAG. Its amino acids are CASSGDRHYE. The whole CDR3 protein is CASSGDRHYEQYF. The rearrangement joined TRBV12-3 or TRBV12-4 to TRBJ2-7, with 8 bases aligning to TRBD1. The read gets to within 3 residues of the CDR3 end, and the germline J gene fills in the rest. Reading from cysteine to phenylalanine, the CDR3 counts 13 amino acids. The CDR3 was read in part: 30 bases, with the frame set at base 1. V is pruned by 5 bases and J by 3 bases, leaving 3 bases of the junction without a gene match.